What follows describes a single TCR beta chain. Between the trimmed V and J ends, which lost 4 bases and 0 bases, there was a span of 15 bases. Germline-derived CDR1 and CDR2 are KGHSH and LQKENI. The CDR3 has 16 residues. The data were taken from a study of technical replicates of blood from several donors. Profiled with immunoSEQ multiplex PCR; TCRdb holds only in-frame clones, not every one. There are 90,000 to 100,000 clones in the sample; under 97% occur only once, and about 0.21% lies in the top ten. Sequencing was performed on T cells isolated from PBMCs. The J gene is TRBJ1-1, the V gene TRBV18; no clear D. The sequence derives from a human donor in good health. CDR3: CASSRKGSYLNTEAFF. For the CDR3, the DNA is TGTGCCAGCTCACGTAAAGGTAGCTACCTGAACACTGAAGCTTTCTTT.